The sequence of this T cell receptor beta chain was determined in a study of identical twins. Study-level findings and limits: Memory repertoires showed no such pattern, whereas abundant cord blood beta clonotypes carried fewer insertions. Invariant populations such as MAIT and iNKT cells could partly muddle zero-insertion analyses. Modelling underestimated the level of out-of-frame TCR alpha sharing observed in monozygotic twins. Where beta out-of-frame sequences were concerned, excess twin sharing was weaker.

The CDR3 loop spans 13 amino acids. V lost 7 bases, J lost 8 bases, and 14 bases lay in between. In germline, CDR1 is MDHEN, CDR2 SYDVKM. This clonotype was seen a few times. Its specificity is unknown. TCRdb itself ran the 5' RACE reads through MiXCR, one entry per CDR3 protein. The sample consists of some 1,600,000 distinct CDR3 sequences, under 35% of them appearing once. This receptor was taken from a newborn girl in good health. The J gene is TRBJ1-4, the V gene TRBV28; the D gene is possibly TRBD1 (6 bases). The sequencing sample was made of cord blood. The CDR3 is CASIGRGVEKLFF. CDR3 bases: TGTGCCAGCATTGGTAGGGGGGTGGAAAAACTGTTTTTT. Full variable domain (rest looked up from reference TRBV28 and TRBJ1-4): DVKVTQSSRYLVKRTGEKVFLECVQDMDHENMFWYRQDPGLGLRLIYFSYDVKMKEKGDIPEGYSVSREKKERFSLILESASTNQTSMYLCASIGRGVEKLFFGSGTQLSVL.